These T cell receptor beta chains were read from a single sample in a study of cytomegalovirus exposure and HLA in healthy donors. Libraries were prepared by immunoSEQ multiplex PCR; TCRdb keeps only in-frame clonotypes and omits some of them. The sample has 210,000 or so clones, roughly 88% seen once. Source material: PBMCs. All receptors derive from a woman between 18 and 29 years old in good health and CMV-seronegative. Each CDR3 is given with its conserved first and last residue. Not every row has a clone size; where given, it reads once, few, many or a size class.

abundance | j_gene | v_gene | CDR3aa
NA | TRBJ2-7 | TRBV13 | CASSFGTGVELSYEQYF
NA | TRBJ2-2 | TRBV27 | CASSSRVTGELFF
NA | TRBJ2-1 | TRBV6-5 | CASSYSGETNEQFF
once | TRBJ1-1 | TRBV7-2 | CASSLGTGREAFF
NA | TRBJ1-2 | TRBV6-5 | CASSSGLDGYTF
NA | TRBJ2-7 | TRBV6-5 | CASSRLLSIGEQYF
NA | TRBJ1-5 | TRBV27 | CASARGSSNQPQHF
NA | TRBJ2-2 | TRBV7-9 | CASRSPGTGELFF
once | TRBJ1-2 | TRBV5-6 | CASSFGQGVGYTF
NA | TRBJ2-1 | TRBV7-2 | CASSVRAGGTYEQFF
NA | TRBJ2-1 | TRBV7-9 | CASTRLREGRDEQFF
NA | TRBJ2-7 | TRBV27 | CASSPARGEQYF
NA | TRBJ1-1 | TRBV7-9 | CASSFPPTGIMNTEAFF
NA | TRBJ2-7 | TRBV5-1 | CASGSQSSGGEQYF
NA | TRBJ2-7 | TRBV6-6 | CASSRTSSYEQYF
NA | TRBJ2-7 | TRBV30 | CAWSLWEGQSSEQYF
few | TRBJ2-7 | TRBV5-1 | CASSLEPSRGIYEQYF
NA | TRBJ2-7 | TRBV4-1 | CASSQDHGGRAYEQYF
NA | TRBJ2-1 | TRBV16 | CASSRYLGSASSYNEQFF
NA | TRBJ2-1 | TRBV19 | CASSILGNRANEQFF
many | TRBJ2-7 | TRBV6-1 | CASSLTRDWEQYF
NA | TRBJ1-1 | TRBV7-2 | CASSQTGEAFF